The TCR beta chain described here comes from a study of CXCR3-negative and CXCR3-positive naive CD8 T cells. Broader study findings: Naive subsets were similarly diverse, while memory CD8+ repertoires were much less diverse.

UMI-labeled TRB cDNA libraries were prepared by 5' RACE. TCRdb re-called the 5' RACE reads; every CDR3 protein appears as one record, without DNA. Its listing shows over 5,500 distinct CDR3 sequences. Frequency places this clonotype as medium-sized (0.01 to 0.1%). Its cognate antigen is unknown. The CDR3 contains 13 residues. Looked up from germline, CDR1 is DFQATT and CDR2 is SNEGSKA (reference sequence). The V and J genes are TRBV20-1 and TRBJ2-7; TCRdb selects TRBD1, and the lack of DNA leaves this call unchecked. Sequenced sample: naive CXCR3- CD8+ T cells from blood. Subset defined: CD45RO-CCR7+CD27+CD95- naive CD8+ T cells lacking CXCR3 (TNR3-). The sequence was collected from a human donor in good health. Some clones in this sample may be carry-over from other donors' samples. The CDR3: CSARERGSYEQYF.